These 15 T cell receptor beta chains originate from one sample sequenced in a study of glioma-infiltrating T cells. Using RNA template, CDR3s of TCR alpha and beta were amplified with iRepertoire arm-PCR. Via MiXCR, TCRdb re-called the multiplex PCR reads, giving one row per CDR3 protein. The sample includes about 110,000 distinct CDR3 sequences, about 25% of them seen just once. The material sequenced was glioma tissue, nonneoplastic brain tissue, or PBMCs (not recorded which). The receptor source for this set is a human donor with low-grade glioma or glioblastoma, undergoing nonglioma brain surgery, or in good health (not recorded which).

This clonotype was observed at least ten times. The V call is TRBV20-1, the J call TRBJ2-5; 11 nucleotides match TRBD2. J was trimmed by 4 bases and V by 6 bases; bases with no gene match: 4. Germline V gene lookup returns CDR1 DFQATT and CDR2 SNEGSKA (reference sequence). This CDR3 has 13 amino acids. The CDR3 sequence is CSAGTSGGETQYF. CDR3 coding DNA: TGCAGTGCCGGGACTAGCGGAGGAGAGACCCAGTACTTC.

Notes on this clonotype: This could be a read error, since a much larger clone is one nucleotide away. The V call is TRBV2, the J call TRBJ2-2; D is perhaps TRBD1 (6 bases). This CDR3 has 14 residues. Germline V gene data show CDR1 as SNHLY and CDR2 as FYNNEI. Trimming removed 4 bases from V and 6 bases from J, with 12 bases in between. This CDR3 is CASSGLGAAGELFF. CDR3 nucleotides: TGTGCCAGCAGTGGGTTGGGGGCGGCCGGGGAGCTGTTTTTT.

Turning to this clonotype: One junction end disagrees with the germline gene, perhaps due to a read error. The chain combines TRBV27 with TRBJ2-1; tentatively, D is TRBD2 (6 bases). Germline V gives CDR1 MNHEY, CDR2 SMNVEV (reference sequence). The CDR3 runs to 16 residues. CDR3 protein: CASTLLGGGGPHEKFF. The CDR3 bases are TGTGCCAGCACTCTCTTGGGAGGCGGAGGCCCCCATGAGAAGTTCTTC.

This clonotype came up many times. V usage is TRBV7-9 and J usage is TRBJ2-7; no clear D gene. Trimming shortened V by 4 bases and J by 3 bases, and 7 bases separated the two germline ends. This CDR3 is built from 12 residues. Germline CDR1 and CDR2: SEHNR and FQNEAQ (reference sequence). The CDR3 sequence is CASSSLNYEQYF. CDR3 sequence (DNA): TGTGCCAGCAGCTCACTTAACTACGAGCAGTACTTC.

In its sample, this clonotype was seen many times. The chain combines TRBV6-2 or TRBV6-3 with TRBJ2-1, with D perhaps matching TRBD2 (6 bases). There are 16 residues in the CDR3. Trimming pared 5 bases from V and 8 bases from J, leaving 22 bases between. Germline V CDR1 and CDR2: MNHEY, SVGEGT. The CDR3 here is CASSQTPSDLFDEQFF. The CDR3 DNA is TGTGCCAGCAGTCAGACGCCTAGCGACTTGTTCGATGAGCAGTTCTTC.

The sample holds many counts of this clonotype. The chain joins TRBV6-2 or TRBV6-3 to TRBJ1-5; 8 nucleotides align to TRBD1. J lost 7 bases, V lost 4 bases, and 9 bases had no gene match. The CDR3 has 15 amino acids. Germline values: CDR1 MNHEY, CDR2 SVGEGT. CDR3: CASSFHAGGRQPQHF. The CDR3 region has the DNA TGTGCCAGCAGTTTTCACGCAGGGGGCAGGCAGCCCCAGCATTTT.

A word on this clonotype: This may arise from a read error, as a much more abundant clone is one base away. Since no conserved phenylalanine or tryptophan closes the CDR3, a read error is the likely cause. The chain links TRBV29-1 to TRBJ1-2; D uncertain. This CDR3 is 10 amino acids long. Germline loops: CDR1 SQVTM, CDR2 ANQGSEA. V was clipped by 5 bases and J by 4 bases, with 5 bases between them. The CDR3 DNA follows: TGCAGCGTTTGGGTCTATGGCTACACCTTA. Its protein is CSVWVYGYTL.

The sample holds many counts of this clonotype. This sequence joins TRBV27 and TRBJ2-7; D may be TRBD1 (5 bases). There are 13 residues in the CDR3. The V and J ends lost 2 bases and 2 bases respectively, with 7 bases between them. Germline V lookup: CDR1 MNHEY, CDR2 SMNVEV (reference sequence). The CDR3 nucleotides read TGTGCCAGCAGTTTAGGGGCCACCTACGAGCAGTACTTC. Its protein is CASSLGATYEQYF.

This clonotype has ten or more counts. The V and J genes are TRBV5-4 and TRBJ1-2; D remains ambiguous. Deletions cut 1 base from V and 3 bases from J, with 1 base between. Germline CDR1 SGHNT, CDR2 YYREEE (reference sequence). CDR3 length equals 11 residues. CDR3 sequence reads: CASSLYYGYTF. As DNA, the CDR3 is TGTGCCAGCAGCTTGTACTATGGCTACACCTTC.

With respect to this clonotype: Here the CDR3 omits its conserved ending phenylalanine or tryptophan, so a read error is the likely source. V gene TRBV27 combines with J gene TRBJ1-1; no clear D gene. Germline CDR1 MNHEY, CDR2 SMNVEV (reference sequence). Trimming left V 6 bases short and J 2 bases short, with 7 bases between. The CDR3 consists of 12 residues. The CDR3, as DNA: TGTGCCAGCAGCGATGCTAACACTGAAGCTTTCATT. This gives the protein CASSDANTEAFI.

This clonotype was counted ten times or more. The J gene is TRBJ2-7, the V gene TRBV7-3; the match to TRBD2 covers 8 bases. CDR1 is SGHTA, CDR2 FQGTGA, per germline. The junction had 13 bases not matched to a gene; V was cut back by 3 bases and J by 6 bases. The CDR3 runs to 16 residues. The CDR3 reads CASSFSTGGPPTEQYF. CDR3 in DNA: TGTGCCAGCAGCTTTTCGACGGGAGGGCCTCCAACCGAGCAGTACTTC.

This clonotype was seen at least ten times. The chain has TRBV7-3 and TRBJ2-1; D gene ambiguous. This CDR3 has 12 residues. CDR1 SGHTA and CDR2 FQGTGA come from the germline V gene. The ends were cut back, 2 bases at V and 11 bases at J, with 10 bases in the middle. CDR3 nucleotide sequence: TGTGCCAGCAGCTTAGGCCCTAGGAAGCAGTTCTTC. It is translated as CASSLGPRKQFF.

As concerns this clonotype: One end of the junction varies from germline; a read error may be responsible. CDR3 sequence: CASAGGTSTDAQYF. Here the CDR3 DNA reads TGCGCCAGCGCTGGAGGGACTAGCACAGATGCGCAGTATTTT. This sequence joins TRBV5-1 and TRBJ2-3, with 9 bases fitting TRBD2. Germline CDR1 SGHRS, CDR2 YFSETQ. CDR3 length: 14 amino acids. Using reference TRBV5-1 and TRBJ2-3 for the parts outside the CDR3, the full variable domain is KAGVTQTPRYLIKTRGQQVTLSCSPISGHRSVSWYQQTPGQGLQFLFEYFSETQRNKGNFPGRFSGRQFSNSRSEMNVSTLELGDSALYLCASAGGTSTDAQYFGPGTRLTVL.

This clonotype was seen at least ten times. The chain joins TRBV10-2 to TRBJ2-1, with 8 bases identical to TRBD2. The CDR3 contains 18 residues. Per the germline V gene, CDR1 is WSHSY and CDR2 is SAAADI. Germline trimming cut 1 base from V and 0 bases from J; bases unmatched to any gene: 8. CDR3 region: CASSEFRVAGSSYNEQFF. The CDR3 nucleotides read TGCGCCAGCAGTGAGTTCCGGGTAGCGGGGAGCTCCTACAATGAGCAGTTCTTC.

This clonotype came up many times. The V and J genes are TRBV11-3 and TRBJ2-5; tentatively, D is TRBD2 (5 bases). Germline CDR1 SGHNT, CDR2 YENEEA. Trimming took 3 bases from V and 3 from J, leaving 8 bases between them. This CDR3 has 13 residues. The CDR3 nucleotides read TGTGCCAGCAGCTTGGTTAGCGAAGAGACCCAGTACTTC. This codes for CASSLVSEETQYF.